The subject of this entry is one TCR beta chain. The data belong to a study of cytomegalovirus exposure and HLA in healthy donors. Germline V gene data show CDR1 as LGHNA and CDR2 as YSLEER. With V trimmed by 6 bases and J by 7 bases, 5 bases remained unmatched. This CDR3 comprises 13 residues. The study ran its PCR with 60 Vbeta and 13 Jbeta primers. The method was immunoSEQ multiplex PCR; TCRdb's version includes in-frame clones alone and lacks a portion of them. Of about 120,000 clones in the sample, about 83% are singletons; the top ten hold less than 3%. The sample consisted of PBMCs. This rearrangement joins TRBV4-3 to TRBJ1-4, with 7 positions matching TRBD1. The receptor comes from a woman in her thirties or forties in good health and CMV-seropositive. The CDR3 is CASRRQGGEKLFF. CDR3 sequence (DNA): TGCGCCAGCAGGCGACAGGGCGGTGAAAAACTGTTTTTT.